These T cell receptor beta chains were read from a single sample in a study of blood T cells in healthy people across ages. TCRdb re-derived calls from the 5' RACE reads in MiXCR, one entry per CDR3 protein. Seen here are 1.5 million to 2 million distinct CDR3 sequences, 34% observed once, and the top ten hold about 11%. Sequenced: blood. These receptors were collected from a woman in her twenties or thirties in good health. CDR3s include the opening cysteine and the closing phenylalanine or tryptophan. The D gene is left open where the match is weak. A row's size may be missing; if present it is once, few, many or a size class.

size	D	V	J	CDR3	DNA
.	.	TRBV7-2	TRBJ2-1	CASSPEAATSRTHEQFF	TGTGCCAGCAGCCCAGAAGCCGCGACTAGTAGGACGCATGAGCAGTTCTTC
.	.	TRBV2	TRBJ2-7	CASSDETLNYEQYF	TGTGCCAGCAGTGACGAGACTCTTAACTACGAGCAGTACTTC
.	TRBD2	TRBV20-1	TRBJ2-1	CSARSSGGLYNEQFF	TGCAGTGCTAGATCCAGCGGGGGCCTCTACAATGAGCAGTTCTTC
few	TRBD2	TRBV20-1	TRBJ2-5	CSANSGRWSETQYF	TGCAGTGCCAACAGCGGGAGGTGGTCGGAGACCCAGTACTTC
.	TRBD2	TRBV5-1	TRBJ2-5	CASSLVSSGDETQYF	TGCGCCAGCAGCTTGGTTTCGAGCGGGGATGAGACCCAGTACTTC
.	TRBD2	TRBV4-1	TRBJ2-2	CASSQGFSGSTGELFF	TGCGCCAGCAGCCAAGGTTTTAGCGGGTCCACCGGGGAGCTGTTTTTT
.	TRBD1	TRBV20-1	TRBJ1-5	CSAGLPTDREKVWWDQPQHF	TGCAGTGCTGGACTCCCCACGGACAGGGAGAAAGTGTGGTGGGATCAGCCCCAGCATTTT
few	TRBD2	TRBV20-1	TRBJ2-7	CSAEQGLADYEQYF	TGCAGTGCTGAACAGGGACTAGCGGACTACGAGCAGTACTTC
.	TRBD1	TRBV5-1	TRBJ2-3	CASSLAPGQTTDTQYF	TGCGCCAGCAGCTTGGCGCCGGGACAGACCACAGATACGCAGTATTTT
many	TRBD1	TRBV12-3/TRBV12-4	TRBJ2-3	CASSRGQGRDTQYF	TGTGCCAGCAGTAGAGGACAGGGCAGAGATACGCAGTATTTT
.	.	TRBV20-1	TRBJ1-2	CSARTGGVQGGYGYTF	TGCAGTGCTAGAACGGGTGGGGTACAGGGTGGCTATGGCTACACCTTC
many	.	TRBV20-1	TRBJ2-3	CSARGGDTQYF	TGCAGTGCTAGAGGGGGGGATACGCAGTATTTT
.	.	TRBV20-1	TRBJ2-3	CSARLRTDTQYF	TGCAGTGCTAGGTTGCGGACAGATACGCAGTATTTT
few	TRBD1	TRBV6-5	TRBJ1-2	CASSPTGVDGYTF	TGTGCCAGCAGCCCGACAGGGGTGGATGGCTACACCTTC
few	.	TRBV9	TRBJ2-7	CASSVGYGSYEQYF	TGTGCCAGCAGCGTAGGGTACGGCTCCTACGAGCAGTACTTC
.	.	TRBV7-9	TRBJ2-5	CASSWTGTEGETQYF	TGTGCCAGCAGCTGGACCGGGACTGAGGGGGAGACCCAGTACTTC
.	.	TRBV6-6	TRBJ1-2	CANNGGGFNYGYTF	TGTGCCAACAACGGTGGGGGCTTCAACTATGGCTACACCTTC